This note documents a single T cell receptor beta chain sequence. What it recognizes is unknown. The data were obtained in a study of monozygotic twins with inflammatory bowel disease. Whole-study findings and limits: Different T cell subtypes could not be distinguished. Healthy twins shared more clonotypes with others than IBD patients, most markedly active ones.

Each of TCRalpha and TCRbeta cDNA went through two nested PCRs, lasting approximately 16 and 10 cycles. TCRdb reprocessed the 5' RACE reads; each CDR3 protein has one entry and no DNA is given. This specimen shows 210,000 or so distinct CDR3 sequences; the ten leading clones hold around 7.6%. Sequencing was performed on blood. This sequence was found in a human donor with ulcerative colitis or Crohn's disease, or a healthy co-twin of an affected twin (not recorded which).

CDR3 amino acids: CASIKSYPPEAFF. The V call is TRBV6-5, the J call TRBJ1-1. This CDR3 region has 13 residues. Germline CDR1 MNHEY, CDR2 SVGAGI.